This T cell receptor beta chain comes out of a study of Ad26.COV2.S vaccination and SARS-CoV-2 variants. Background on the study: The vaccine Ad26.COV2.S was put into the muscle once, or twice with 56 days between.

About this clone: Its antigen is as yet unknown.

Clones were read by immunoSEQ multiplex PCR, and TCRdb kept only the in-frame ones, dropping some. The table lists about 350,000 clones, less than 90% of them singletons. V shed 6 bases and J shed 2 bases, with 14 bases lying between them. Germline V CDR1 and CDR2: SNHLY, FYNNEI. The length of the CDR3 is 14 residues. The treatment here: some 19 received Ad26.COV2.S at low or high dose, single or two shots; 5 received placebo; per-sample allocation not given. After the first vaccine or placebo injection, samples were drawn on day 63. Donor was an adult aged 18-55 years in Boston. Expression of Wuhan-strain SARS-CoV-2 spike came from the Ad26 vector that formed the vaccine. Findings and caveats of the study: Vaccinees showed greater spike-specific TCR breadth than placebo recipients.

Material: peripheral blood, obtained in a trial of Ad26.COV2.S vaccine versus placebo. This TCR derives from a person aged 18-60 years who received the Ad26.COV2.S COVID-19 vaccine or a placebo. V and J are TRBV2 and TRBJ2-7; the D call may be TRBD1 or TRBD2 (5 bases each). CDR3 sequence reads: CASRGLRGAYEQYF. CDR3 coding DNA: TGTGCCAGCAGGGGATTAAGGGGAGCCTACGAGCAGTACTTC.